Given below is one T cell receptor beta chain in context. The antigen it binds to is not known. No much larger clone is present one base from it, and per-base qualities are unavailable. The treatment or condition label for this specimen denotes: roughly 18 received Ad26.COV2.S at low or high dose, single or two shots; 5 received placebo; per-sample allocation not given. Repertoires of vaccine and placebo recipients were sequenced from samples taken on day 63 after the first injection. Cohort 1b enrolled 20 to 30 adults aged 18-55 years at a single site in Boston, USA, between 29 July and 7 August 2020. Ad26.COV2.S consisted of a replication-incompetent adenovirus type 26 vector by which a prefusion-stabilized SARS-CoV-2 spike protein from the original Wuhan strain was expressed. These data originate in a study of Ad26.COV2.S vaccination and SARS-CoV-2 variants (TCRdb year 2021). About the full investigation: Vaccine-arm donors came from COV1001, a multicentre, randomized, double-blind, placebo-controlled phase I-IIa trial of Ad26.COV2.S in healthy adults. Trial participants were randomized into five groups of five: low-dose or high-dose Ad26.COV2.S given once or twice, or placebo on both occasions. TCRbeta repertoire sequencing was used to assess the specificity and breadth of SARS-CoV-2-reactive T cell receptors after Ad26.COV2.S vaccination. A total of some 30 samples were included in the TCR-sequenced set, comprising approximately 20 Ad26.COV2.S vaccine recipients, 5 placebo recipients and 8 SARS-CoV-2 convalescent individuals. Ad26.COV2.S was given intramuscularly at 5x10^10 or 1x10^11 viral particles, as a single shot or as two shots 56 days apart. Throughout the experiments and outcome assessment, investigators stayed blinded to trial group allocation. Paper-wide results and their limitations: Compared with placebo recipients, Ad26.COV2.S recipients showed higher spike-specific TCR breadth (P = 0.0014). Comparing responses between vaccine doses or regimens was not something the study was powered to do. Vaccine and placebo recipients had comparable non-spike TCR breadth, which fits with the vaccine containing only spike. According to the authors, total T cell responses may have been underestimated by the TCR breadth and depth analyses. After vaccination, spike-specific CD8+ and CD4+ T cell responses were reported to show substantial breadth.

TCRbeta CDR3 regions were sequenced with the immunoSEQ Assay. After extraction, genomic DNA underwent amplification by bias-controlled multiplex PCR, followed by high-throughput sequencing. The published analysis was carried out like this. To quantify the absolute abundance of every unique TCRbeta CDR3 region, sequences were collapsed and filtered. T cell fraction was estimated by normalization of TCRbeta template counts to usable DNA, with usable DNA being measured through amplification of reference genes present in all nucleated cells. Repertoire TCRs were annotated as SARS-CoV-2-specific when V gene, CDR3 amino acid sequence and J gene were exactly matched to a known reactive TCR set. MIRA supplied the reference SARS-CoV-2 TCR set, which was filtered for enrichment in COVID-19-positive ImmuneCODE repertoires so that public or cross-reactive TCRs were removed. Using the MIRA antigens, annotated TCRs were further analysed by specific ORF or by position within an ORF. Breadth was defined as the number of annotated unique rearrangements divided by the total number of unique productive rearrangements, and depth was defined as the summed frequency of the annotated unique rearrangements. Group comparisons of TCR breadth used two-sided Wilcoxon rank-sum tests. What TCRdb holds here is the immuneACCESS table cut down to in-frame rearrangements. Part of the clones is not present; checked against another copy, under half of the missing clones reflect an unresolved V gene, and the others are unexplained. That table is the source of V, J and clone size, and D and trimming were worked out from the DNA. For this sample the table gives 400,000 to 500,000 clones, of which 75% to 90% were detected only once. In total, the top ten clones hold over 2% of the sample.

V and J are trimmed by 0 bases and 0 bases, and the gene matches miss 4 bases of the junction. The CDR3 measures 17 amino acids from cysteine to phenylalanine. The only DNA kept is the CDR3, 51 bases in frame from the first base. Sequences SGHDN (CDR1) and FVKESK (CDR2) are obtained from the germline V gene. This clonotype was sampled from a person aged 18 to 59 who received the Ad26.COV2.S COVID-19 vaccine or a placebo. The chain uses TRBV14 and TRBJ1-4; 7 central nucleotides agree with TRBD1. This material consisted of peripheral blood, taken in a trial of Ad26.COV2.S vaccine versus placebo. For the CDR3, the sequence is CASSQDLQGATNEKLFF. Here is the DNA: TGTGCCAGCAGCCAAGATTTGCAGGGGGCAACTAATGAAAAACTGTTTTTT.